The rows below give T cell receptor beta chains drawn from one sample of a study of CD8+CD57+ T cells in acquired aplastic anemia. TCRdb reanalysed the reads using MiXCR and keeps one entry per CDR3 protein. The table records a few hundred thousand distinct CDR3 sequences, 65% to 90% of them present only once. Sequenced sample: sorted CD4+, CD8+, or CD8+CD57+ T cells (not recorded which) from PBMCs. The receptors derive from a human donor with aplastic anemia. CDR3s include the opening cysteine and the closing phenylalanine or tryptophan. A D gene is named only where the DNA matches it firmly. Size values are once, few and many counts, or a class for expanded clones, and some rows have none.

abundance	v_gene	d_gene	j_gene	CDR3nt	CDR3aa
.	TRBV7-9	.	TRBJ2-1	TGTGCCAGCAGCCTAGAAGGACAGGCGGGGGTTAAGCATTTCTTC	CASSLEGQAGVKHFF
.	TRBV20-1	.	TRBJ2-1	TGCAGTGCCAGTAGTTGGGGACGCAACAATGAGCAGTTCTTC	CSASSWGRNNEQFF
.	TRBV2	.	TRBJ2-6	.	CASSDGGIHARFFGPGF
.	TRBV24-1	TRBD2	TRBJ2-4	TGTGCCACCAGTGAGGGGGGGATTGGCAAAAACATTCAGTACTTC	CATSEGGIGKNIQYF
once	TRBV5-6	.	TRBJ1-1	TGTGCCAGCACCGGGACTAGCGGTACGAACACTGAAGCTTTCTTT	CASTGTSGTNTEAFF
.	TRBV2	TRBD2	TRBJ2-3	TGTGCCAGCAGCGAAGATAGCGGGGGGGCCTTCAATAAGCAGTTTTTT	CASSEDSGGAFNKQFF
.	TRBV7-8	.	TRBJ1-5	TGTGCCAGCAGCTTAGTGGGGGGAACTGGTCAGCCCCAGCATTTT	CASSLVGGTGQPQHF
.	TRBV7-9	.	TRBJ2-5	TGTGCCAGCAGTCAGGGCGCCAGCTTCACAGATCCGCAGTTC	CASSQGASFTDPQF
.	TRBV2	.	TRBJ1-2	TGTGCCAGCAGTGCTGAACAGGAGTATGGCTACACCTTC	CASSAEQEYGYTF
.	TRBV7-9	TRBD2	TRBJ2-5	TGTGCCAGCAGCTCTAGCGGGACTTGGGGAGAGACTGAGTACTTC	CASSSSGTWGETEYF
.	TRBV9	.	TRBJ1-2	TGTGCCAGCAGCGTAGCGATTTCGAGAGGAACGGCTAGCTACACCTTC	CASSVAISRGTASYTF
.	TRBV7-2	.	TRBJ1-6	TGTGCCAGCAGCTTTGAGCCAGACGGCACAAATTCACCCCTCCACTTT	CASSFEPDGTNSPLHF
.	TRBV7-8	.	TRBJ2-7	TGTGCCAGCAGCTTAGAGGGAGGTACCGATACGCAGTATTACTTC	CASSLEGGTDTQYYF
.	TRBV7-2	.	TRBJ2-3	TGTGCCAGCAGCTCCGGGGGAGGTCACGAGCAGTTCTTCTTT	CASSSGGGHEQFFF
.	TRBV2	.	TRBJ1-2	TGTGCCAGCGGGTGCGGGGGCACAGAAACGCGCTACTTTTTC	CASGCGGTETRYFF
.	TRBV29-1	.	TRBJ1-2	TGCAGCGTTGCCTACGGAGGTGGGACGGCGTACTATGGCTACACCTTC	CSVAYGGGTAYYGYTF
few	TRBV19	TRBD1	TRBJ1-6	TGTGCCAGTAGTACAGGACAGGGGATGTCACCCCTCCACTTT	CASSTGQGMSPLHF
.	TRBV7-8	.	TRBJ2-7	TGTGCCAGCAGCCAAGAGGTGGGGGACCCAATATCCTACGAGCAGTACTTC	CASSQEVGDPISYEQYF
once	TRBV5-1	.	TRBJ2-3	TGTGCCAGCGGGGACGAGGGGGAAGGTCCGCAGTATTTT	CASGDEGEGPQYF
once	TRBV20-1	.	TRBJ2-7	TGCAGTGCTTCCGGTCCTTACGGGAAGTACTTC	CSASGPYGKYF
.	TRBV2	.	TRBJ2-1	TGTGCCAGCAGTCCCACGTCGTCCTATACTGAGCAGTTCTTC	CASSPTSSYTEQFF
.	TRBV7-6	.	TRBJ2-3	TGTGCCAGCAGCTTAGCCCACACAGCTAAGCAGTATTTT	CASSLAHTAKQYF
.	TRBV2	TRBD1	TRBJ1-2	TGTGCCAGCAGGGTAGGGGGCAATGGCTACACCTTC	CASRVGGNGYTF
.	TRBV7-3	.	TRBJ2-3	TGTGCCAGCAGCGTCGGCGGTTCATATATCGATTATTTT	CASSVGGSYIDYF
.	TRBV5-1	.	TRBJ1-2	TGCGCCAGCAGCCTCGAGCCAGATACGCTCGTATATGGCTACACCTTC	CASSLEPDTLVYGYTF
.	TRBV2	.	TRBJ1-2	TGTGCCAGCAGTACGACGTCATTCTACTATGGCCAGATCTTC	CASSTTSFYYGQIF
.	TRBV7-2	.	TRBJ2-3	TGTGCCAGCAGCTTCGCCGGACAAGGAACCAATGCGCAGTATTTT	CASSFAGQGTNAQYF
once	TRBV7-2	.	TRBJ2-2	TGTGCCAGCAGCTTTGTTCAACCTCCCGGGGAGCTGTTTTTT	CASSFVQPPGELFF
.	TRBV7-2	.	TRBJ2-2	TGTGCCAGCAGCTTAGGACCTCAGGGCGGGGAGCTGTTTTTT	CASSLGPQGGELFF
.	TRBV20-1	.	TRBJ1-5	TGCAGTGCCCAAGCCCTTAGCAATCAGCCCCAGCATTTT	CSAQALSNQPQHF
.	TRBV20-1	.	TRBJ1-1	TGCAGTGCTAGGAACCTAACGGGGGACTCTGAAGCTTTCTTT	CSARNLTGDSEAFF
.	TRBV7-2	.	TRBJ1-2	TGTGCCAGCAGCTTGAATGCAGACGGGGCATCTGGCTCCACCTTC	CASSLNADGASGSTF
.	TRBV15	.	TRBJ2-7	TGTGCCACCAGCTTGGGGAGAGGGATAGACGAGCAGTACTTC	CATSLGRGIDEQYF
.	TRBV7-3	.	TRBJ1-2	TGTGCCAGCAGCCTCCGCGGGGGGAGCGATGAGCAGTTCTACACCTTC	CASSLRGGSDEQFYTF
.	TRBV7-8	TRBD1	TRBJ1-6	TGTGCCAGCAGCGAGGACAGGGGGAACGCAACCCTCCATTTT	CASSEDRGNATLHF
.	TRBV2	.	TRBJ1-6	TGTGCCAGCAGCTATGGGGGACCCAATTCGCCCCTCCTCTTT	CASSYGGPNSPLLF
.	TRBV7-2	TRBD2	TRBJ2-1	TGTGCCAGCAGCTTAAACGGGCTAGCGGGACGGAATGAGCAGTTCTTC	CASSLNGLAGRNEQFF
.	TRBV5-6	.	TRBJ2-1	TGTGCCAGCAGCTGGGGAACAGGAAACGGTCAGGATGAGCAGTTCTTC	CASSWGTGNGQDEQFF
.	TRBV15	.	TRBJ2-7	TGTGCCAGCAGTTGCGGGCAGGGTCACGAGGCGCAGTACTTC	CASSCGQGHEAQYF
.	TRBV9	.	TRBJ1-2	TGTGCCAGCAGCGTGGGGTCAGACGCGCAGTATTGTGACACCTTC	CASSVGSDAQYCDTF
.	TRBV7-8	.	TRBJ1-5	TGTGCCAGCAGCTCAGAGAGGGGTCCCGATACGCAGCATTTT	CASSSERGPDTQHF
.	TRBV7-9	.	TRBJ1-1	TGTGCCAGCAGCTCCGCAGAGACACGGAATTCTGAAGCTTTCTTT	CASSSAETRNSEAFF
.	TRBV11-3	.	TRBJ2-1	TGTGCCAGCAGCTTGACGGGGCCTTTCAATGAGCAGTTC	CASSLTGPFNEQF
.	TRBV5-1	.	TRBJ2-2	TGCGCCAGCAGCTTGGGGACCCTAGACACCGGGGAGCTGTTTTTT	CASSLGTLDTGELFF
.	TRBV7-2	.	TRBJ2-3	TGTGCCAGCAGCTTACCTCCAGACCCCGATACCCAGTATTTT	CASSLPPDPDTQYF